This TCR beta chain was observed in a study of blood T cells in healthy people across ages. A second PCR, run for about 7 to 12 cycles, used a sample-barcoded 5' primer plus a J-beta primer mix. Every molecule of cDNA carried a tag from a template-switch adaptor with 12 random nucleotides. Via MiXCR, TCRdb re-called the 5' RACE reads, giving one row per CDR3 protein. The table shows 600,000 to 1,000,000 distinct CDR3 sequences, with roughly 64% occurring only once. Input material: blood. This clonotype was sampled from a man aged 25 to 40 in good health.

CDR3 loop: CASSFLPLGRDYGYTF. As DNA, the CDR3 is TGTGCCAGCAGTTTTTTACCGCTAGGACGGGACTATGGCTACACCTTC. The chain couples TRBV28 to TRBJ1-2; D unresolved. V was shortened by 3 bases and J by 3 bases, with 17 bases between the two germline ends. Germline CDR1 MDHEN, CDR2 SYDVKM. The CDR3 is 16 residues long.